These 7 T cell receptor beta chains were all obtained from the same sample, sequenced in a study of cytomegalovirus exposure and HLA in healthy donors. The PCR had 60 Vbeta and 13 Jbeta primers. Sequencing used immunoSEQ multiplex PCR; TCRdb keeps in-frame clones, though not all of them. The data contain roughly 200,000 clones, about 80% of them singletons. The sample was PBMCs. These receptors all stem from a man between 18 and 29 years old in good health and CMV-seronegative.

This chain uses TRBV10-2 with TRBJ2-3; a possible D gene is TRBD2 (6 bases). The CDR3 has 15 residues. Trimming removed 2 bases at V and 5 bases at J, with 14 bases between. In germline, CDR1 is WSHSY, CDR2 SAAADI. As DNA, the CDR3 is TGCGCCAGCAGTGAGGAGGGCGGGATAGGAGATACGCAGTATTTT. It specifies CASSEEGGIGDTQYF.

The chain is built from TRBV18 and TRBJ2-2; 8 bases fit TRBD1. This CDR3 spans 15 amino acids. Losses at the gene ends were 5 bases for V and 0 bases for J; bases not matched to a gene: 2. Germline V gene lookup returns CDR1 KGHSH and CDR2 LQKENI. The CDR3 spells CASSSDRANTGELFF. CDR3 nucleotide sequence: TGTGCCAGCTCATCGGACAGGGCGAACACCGGGGAGCTGTTTTTT.

The chain links TRBV20-1 to TRBJ1-2; unclear D gene. Germline loops: CDR1 DFQATT, CDR2 SNEGSKA (reference sequence). V lost 4 bases, J lost 7 bases, and 10 bases lay in between. This CDR3 comprises 11 residues. CDR3 sequence (DNA): TGCAGTGCTAACGGGGTCGGTGGCTACACCTTC. As protein: CSANGVGGYTF.

The gene calls are TRBV7-9 and TRBJ2-2, with D perhaps TRBD2 (5 bases). The CDR3 covers 14 residues. Germline loops: CDR1 SEHNR, CDR2 FQNEAQ (reference sequence). The V and J ends lost 5 bases and 4 bases respectively, with 11 bases between them. The DNA of the CDR3 is TGTGCCAGCAGCCTGGACTTGGTCACCGGGGAGCTGTTTTTT. Translating it yields CASSLDLVTGELFF.

The chain is built from TRBV19 and TRBJ1-2; 8 bases match TRBD1. Trimming took 5 bases from V and 7 from J; bases not matched to a gene: 6. The CDR3 runs to 13 residues. Per the germline V gene, CDR1 is LNHDA and CDR2 is SQIVND (reference sequence). The CDR3 loop is CASSPPGGLGYTF. Written as DNA, the CDR3 is TGTGCCAGTAGTCCCCCAGGGGGCCTTGGCTACACCTTC. The variable domain in full, with the rest retrieved from reference TRBV19 and TRBJ1-2, is DGGITQSPKYLFRKEGQNVTLSCEQNLNHDAMYWYRQDPGQGLRLIYYSQIVNDFQKGDIAEGYSVSREKKESFPLTVTSAQKNPTAFYLCASSPPGGLGYTFGSGTRLTVV.

Written as DNA, the CDR3 is TGTGCCAGCTCACACATCGCTAGCGGGAGGTTGTTGGAGCAGTACTTC. Translated: CASSHIASGRLLEQYF. The chain combines TRBV18 with TRBJ2-7, with 11 positions matching TRBD2. Germline lookup yields CDR1 KGHSH and CDR2 LQKENI. The CDR3 spans 16 residues. V was pared by 4 bases and J by 7 bases, with 12 bases of the junction left unmatched.

This rearrangement joins TRBV18 to TRBJ2-5, with TRBD1 matching over 8 bases. The CDR3 contains 16 residues. The J segment lost 5 bases and the V segment lost 0 bases, leaving 8 bases of the junction unmatched. The germline V gene has CDR1 KGHSH and CDR2 LQKENI. For the CDR3, the DNA is TGTGCCAGCTCACCACCGACGAGACAGGGGAGGGAGACCCAGTACTTC. Translated: CASSPPTRQGRETQYF.